This T cell receptor beta chain comes out of a study of cytotoxic CD8 clonotypes in ibrutinib-treated CLL. On the study more broadly: Patients attained about 24 partial and 2 complete responses; at median about 74 months, around 15 remained remitted while approximately twelve progressed. Findings of the study overall: There were few public clonotypes, and on treatment they contracted or stayed stable.

As for this clone: Its antigen is not known.

Germline V CDR1 and CDR2: MNHNY, SVGAGI (reference sequence). Trimming stripped 2 bases from V and 5 bases from J, with 7 bases between. There are 13 residues in the CDR3. Here immunoSEQ multiplex PCR was the method, and the copy in TCRdb shows in-frame clones only, minus some. Among about 130,000 clones listed, about four fifths were seen once. Source: PBMCs, taken after 12 months of ibrutinib treatment. The rearrangement links TRBV6-6 to TRBJ2-1, with D possibly matching TRBD2 (5 bases). This sequence originates from a human donor with chronic lymphocytic leukemia. The CDR3 reads CASSYLRDNEQFF. CDR3 sequence (DNA): TGTGCCAGCAGTTACCTGCGGGACAATGAGCAGTTCTTC.